This T cell receptor (beta chain) was observed in a study of early stage breast cancer tumors. Background on the study: ER+/PR+/HER2- status applied to about 75% of the 16 invasive breast tumors.

Measured with immunoSEQ multiplex PCR; TCRdb has only the in-frame clones, and not every one. The profile shows 50,000 to 65,000 clones, roughly 80% of them singletons. This CDR3 comprises 13 residues. V was pared by 5 bases and J by 3 bases, with 10 bases between. Germline V gives CDR1 SGHNT, CDR2 YENEEA. This clone occurred a few times. The chain joins TRBV11-3 to TRBJ1-1; weak D call: TRBD1 (6 bases). This clonotype was sampled from a person aged 25-39 years with breast cancer. The sample comprised blood. The CDR3 reads CASSPGQYTEAFF. As DNA, the CDR3 is TGTGCCAGCAGCCCTGGACAGTACACTGAAGCTTTCTTT.